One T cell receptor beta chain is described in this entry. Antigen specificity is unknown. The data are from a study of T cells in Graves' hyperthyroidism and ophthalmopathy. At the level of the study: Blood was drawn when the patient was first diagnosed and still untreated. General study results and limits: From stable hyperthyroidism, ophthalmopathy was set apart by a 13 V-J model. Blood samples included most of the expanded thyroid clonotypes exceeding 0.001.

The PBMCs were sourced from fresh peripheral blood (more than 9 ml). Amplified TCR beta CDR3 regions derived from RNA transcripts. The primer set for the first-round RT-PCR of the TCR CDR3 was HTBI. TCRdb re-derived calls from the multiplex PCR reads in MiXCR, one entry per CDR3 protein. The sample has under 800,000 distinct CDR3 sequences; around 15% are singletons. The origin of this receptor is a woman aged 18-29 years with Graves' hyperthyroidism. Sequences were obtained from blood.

The CDR3 DNA sequence: TGCAGTGCTAGACCCAACTCCGGGACAACCTACAATGAGCAGTTCTTC. Translated: CSARPNSGTTYNEQFF. This rearrangement joins TRBV20-1 to TRBJ2-1, with D tentatively TRBD1 (6 bases). Germline CDR1 DFQATT, CDR2 SNEGSKA (reference sequence). Trimming pared 2 bases from V and 2 bases from J, leaving 16 bases between. The length of the CDR3 is 16 residues.